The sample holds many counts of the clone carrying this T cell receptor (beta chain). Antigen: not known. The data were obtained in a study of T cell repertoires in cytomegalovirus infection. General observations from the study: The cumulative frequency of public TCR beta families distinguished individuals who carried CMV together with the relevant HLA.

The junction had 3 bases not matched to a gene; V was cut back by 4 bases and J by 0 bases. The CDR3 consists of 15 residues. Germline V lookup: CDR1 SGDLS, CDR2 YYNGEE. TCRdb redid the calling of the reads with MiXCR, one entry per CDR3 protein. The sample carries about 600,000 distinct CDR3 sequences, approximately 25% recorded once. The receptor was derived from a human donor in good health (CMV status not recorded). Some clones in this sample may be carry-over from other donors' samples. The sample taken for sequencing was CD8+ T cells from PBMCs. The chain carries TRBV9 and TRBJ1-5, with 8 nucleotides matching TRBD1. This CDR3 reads CASSLTGGSNQPQHF. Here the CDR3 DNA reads TGTGCCAGCAGCCTTACAGGGGGTAGCAATCAGCCCCAGCATTTT.